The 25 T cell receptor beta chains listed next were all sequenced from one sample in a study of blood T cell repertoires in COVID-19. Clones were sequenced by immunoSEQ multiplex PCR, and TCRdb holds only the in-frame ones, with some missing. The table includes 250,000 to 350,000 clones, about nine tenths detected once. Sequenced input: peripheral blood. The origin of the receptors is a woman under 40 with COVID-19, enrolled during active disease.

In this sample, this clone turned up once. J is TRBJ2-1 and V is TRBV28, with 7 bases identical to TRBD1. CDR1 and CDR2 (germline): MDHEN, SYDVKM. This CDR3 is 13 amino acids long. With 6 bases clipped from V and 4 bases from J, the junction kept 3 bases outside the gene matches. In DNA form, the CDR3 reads TGTGCCAGCAGCGGGACAGTATACAATGAGCAGTTCTTC. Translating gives CASSGTVYNEQFF.

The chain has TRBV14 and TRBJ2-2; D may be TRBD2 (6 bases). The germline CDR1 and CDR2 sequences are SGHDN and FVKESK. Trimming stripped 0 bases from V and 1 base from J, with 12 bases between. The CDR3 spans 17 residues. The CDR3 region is CASSQDPRLGNTGELFF. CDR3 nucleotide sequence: TGTGCCAGCAGCCAAGATCCGAGACTAGGGAACACCGGGGAGCTGTTTTTT.

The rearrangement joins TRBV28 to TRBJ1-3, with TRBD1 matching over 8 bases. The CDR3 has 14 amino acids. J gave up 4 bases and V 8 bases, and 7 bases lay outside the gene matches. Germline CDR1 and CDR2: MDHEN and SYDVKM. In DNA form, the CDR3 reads TGTGCCAGCCGTCTAGCAGGGGGCGGAAACACCATATATTTT. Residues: CASRLAGGGNTIYF.

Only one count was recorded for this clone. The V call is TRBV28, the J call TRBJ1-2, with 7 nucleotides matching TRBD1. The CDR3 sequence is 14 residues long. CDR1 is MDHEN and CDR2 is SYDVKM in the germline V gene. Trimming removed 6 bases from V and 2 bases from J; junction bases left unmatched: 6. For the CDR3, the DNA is TGTGCCAGCAGCCTGACAGGGACGAACTATGGCTACACCTTC. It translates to CASSLTGTNYGYTF.

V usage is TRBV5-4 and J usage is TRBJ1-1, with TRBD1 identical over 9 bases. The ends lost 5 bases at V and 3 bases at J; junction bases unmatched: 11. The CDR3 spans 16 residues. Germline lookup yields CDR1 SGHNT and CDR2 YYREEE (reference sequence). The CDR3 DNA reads TGTGCCAGCAGATCACCGGGACAGGGATCAGACACTGAAGCTTTCTTT. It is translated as CASRSPGQGSDTEAFF.

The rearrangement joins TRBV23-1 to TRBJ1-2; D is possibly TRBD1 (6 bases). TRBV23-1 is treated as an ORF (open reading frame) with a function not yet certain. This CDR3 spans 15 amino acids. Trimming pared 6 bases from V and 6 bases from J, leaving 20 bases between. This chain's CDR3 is CASRSRTDTRNGYTF. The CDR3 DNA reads TGCGCCAGCAGGTCCCGGACAGACACCCGAAATGGCTACACCTTC.

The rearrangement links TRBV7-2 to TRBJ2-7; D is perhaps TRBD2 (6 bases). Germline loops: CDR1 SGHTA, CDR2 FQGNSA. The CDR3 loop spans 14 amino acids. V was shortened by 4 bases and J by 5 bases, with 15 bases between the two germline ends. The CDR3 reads CASSWGTGTNEQYF. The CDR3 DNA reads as TGTGCCAGCAGCTGGGGGACTGGAACAAACGAGCAGTACTTC.

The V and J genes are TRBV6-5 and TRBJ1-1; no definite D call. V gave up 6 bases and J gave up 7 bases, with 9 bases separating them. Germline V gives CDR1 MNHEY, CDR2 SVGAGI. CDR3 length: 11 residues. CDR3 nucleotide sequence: TGTGCCAGCAGAATGGGCAATGAAGCTTTCTTT. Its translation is CASRMGNEAFF.

CDR3 residues: CASSFGGLETQYF. The CDR3 bases are TGTGCCAGCAGTTTTGGGGGGTTGGAGACCCAGTACTTC. The chain couples TRBV12-3 or TRBV12-4 to TRBJ2-5, with a weak D call TRBD2 (6 bases). The CDR3 consists of 13 residues. Trimming removed 3 bases from V and 5 bases from J, with 10 bases in between.

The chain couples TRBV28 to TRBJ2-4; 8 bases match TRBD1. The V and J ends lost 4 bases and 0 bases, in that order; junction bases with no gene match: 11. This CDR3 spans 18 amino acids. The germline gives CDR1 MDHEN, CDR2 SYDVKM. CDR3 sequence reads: CASSWVTGGLQAKNIQYF. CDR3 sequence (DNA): TGTGCCAGCAGTTGGGTCACAGGGGGGCTACAAGCCAAAAACATTCAGTACTTC.

DNA for the CDR3: TGTGCCAGCAGGGACAGGGGCTTCACCTACGAGCAGTACTTC. Protein sequence: CASRDRGFTYEQYF. The V call is TRBV2, the J call TRBJ2-7, with TRBD1 matching over 9 bases. The CDR3 contains 14 residues. CDR1 is SNHLY and CDR2 is FYNNEI in the germline V gene. V was pared by 6 bases and J by 2 bases, with 5 bases of the junction left unmatched.

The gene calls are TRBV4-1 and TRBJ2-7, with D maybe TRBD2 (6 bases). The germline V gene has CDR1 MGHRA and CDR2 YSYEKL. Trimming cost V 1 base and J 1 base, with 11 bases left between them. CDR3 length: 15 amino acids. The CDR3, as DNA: TGCGCCAGCAGCCAAGTACAGGAGGGGTCCTACGAGCAGTACTTC. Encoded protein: CASSQVQEGSYEQYF.

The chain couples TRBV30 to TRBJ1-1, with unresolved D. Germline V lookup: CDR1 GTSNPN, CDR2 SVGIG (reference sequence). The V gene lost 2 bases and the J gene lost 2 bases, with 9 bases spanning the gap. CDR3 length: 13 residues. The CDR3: CAWSPRSNTEAFF. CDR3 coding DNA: TGTGCCTGGAGTCCCCGGTCTAACACTGAAGCTTTCTTT.

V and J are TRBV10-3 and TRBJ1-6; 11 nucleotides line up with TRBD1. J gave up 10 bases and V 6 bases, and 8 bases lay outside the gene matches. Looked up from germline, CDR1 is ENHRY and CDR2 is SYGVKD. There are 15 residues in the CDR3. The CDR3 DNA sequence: TGTGCCATCAGGCCCGGGACAGGGGGAGAATCACCCCTCCACTTT. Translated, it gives CAIRPGTGGESPLHF.

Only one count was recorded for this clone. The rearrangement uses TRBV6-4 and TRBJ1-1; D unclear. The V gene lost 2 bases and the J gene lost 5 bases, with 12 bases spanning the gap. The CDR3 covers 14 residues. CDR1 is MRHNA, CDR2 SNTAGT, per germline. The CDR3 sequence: CASSDAARGTEAFF. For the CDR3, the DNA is TGTGCCAGCAGTGACGCAGCTAGAGGGACTGAAGCTTTCTTT.

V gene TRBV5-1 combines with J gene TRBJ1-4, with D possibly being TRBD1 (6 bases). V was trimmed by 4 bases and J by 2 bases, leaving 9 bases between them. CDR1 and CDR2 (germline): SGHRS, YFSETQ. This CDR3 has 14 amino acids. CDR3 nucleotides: TGCGCCAGCAGCCCTACAGGGACTAATGAAAAACTGTTTTTT. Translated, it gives CASSPTGTNEKLFF.

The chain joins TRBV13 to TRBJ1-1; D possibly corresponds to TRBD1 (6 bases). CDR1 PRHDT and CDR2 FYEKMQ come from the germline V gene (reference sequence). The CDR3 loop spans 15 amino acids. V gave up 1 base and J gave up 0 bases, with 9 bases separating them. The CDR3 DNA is TGTGCCAGCAGCTTAGCAGGGGCAATGAACACTGAAGCTTTCTTT. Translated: CASSLAGAMNTEAFF.

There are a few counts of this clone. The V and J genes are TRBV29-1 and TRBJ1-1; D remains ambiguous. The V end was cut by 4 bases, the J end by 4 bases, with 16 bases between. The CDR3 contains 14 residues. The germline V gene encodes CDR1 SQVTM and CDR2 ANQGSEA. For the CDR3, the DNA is TGCAGCGTTGTGTCCCGGGTTGCATCCACTGAAGCTTTCTTT. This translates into CSVVSRVASTEAFF.

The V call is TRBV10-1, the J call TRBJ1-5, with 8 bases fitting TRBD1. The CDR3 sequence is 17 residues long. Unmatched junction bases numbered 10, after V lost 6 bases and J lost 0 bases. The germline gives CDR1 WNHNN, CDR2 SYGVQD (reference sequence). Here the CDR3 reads CASRGPTGEYSNQPQHF. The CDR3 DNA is TGCGCCAGCAGGGGACCGACAGGGGAATATAGCAATCAGCCCCAGCATTTT.

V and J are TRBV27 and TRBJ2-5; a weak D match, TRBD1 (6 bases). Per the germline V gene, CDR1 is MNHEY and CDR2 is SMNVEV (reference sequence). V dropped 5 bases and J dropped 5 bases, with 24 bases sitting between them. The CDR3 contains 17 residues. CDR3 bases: TGTGCCAGCAGTCTACGGGACATAACTCTGATGCTGGAGACCCAGTACTTC. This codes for CASSLRDITLMLETQYF.

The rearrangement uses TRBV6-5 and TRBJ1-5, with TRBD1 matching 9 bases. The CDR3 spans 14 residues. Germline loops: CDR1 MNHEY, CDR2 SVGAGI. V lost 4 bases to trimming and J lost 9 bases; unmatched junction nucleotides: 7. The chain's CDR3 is CASSWGTGIGPQHF. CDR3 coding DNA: TGTGCCAGCAGTTGGGGGACAGGGATCGGGCCCCAGCATTTT.

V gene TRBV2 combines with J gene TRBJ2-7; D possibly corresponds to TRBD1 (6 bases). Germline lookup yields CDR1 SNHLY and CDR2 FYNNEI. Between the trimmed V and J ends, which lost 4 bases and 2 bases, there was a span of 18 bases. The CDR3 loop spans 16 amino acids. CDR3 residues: CASSAGLDSFTYEQYF. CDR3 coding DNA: TGTGCCAGCAGTGCCGGTCTGGACAGCTTTACCTACGAGCAGTACTTC. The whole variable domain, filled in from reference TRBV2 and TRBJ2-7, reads EPEVTQTPSHQVTQMGQEVILRCVPISNHLYFYWYRQILGQKVEFLVSFYNNEISEKSEIFDDQFSVERPDGSNFTLKIRSTKLEDSAMYFCASSAGLDSFTYEQYFGPGTRLTVT.

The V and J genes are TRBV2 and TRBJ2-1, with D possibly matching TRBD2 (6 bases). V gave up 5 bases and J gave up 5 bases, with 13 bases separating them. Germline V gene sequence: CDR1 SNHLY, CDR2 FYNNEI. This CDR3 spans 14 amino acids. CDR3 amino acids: CASSTGLKDNEQFF. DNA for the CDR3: TGTGCCAGCAGTACGGGACTGAAGGACAATGAGCAGTTCTTC.

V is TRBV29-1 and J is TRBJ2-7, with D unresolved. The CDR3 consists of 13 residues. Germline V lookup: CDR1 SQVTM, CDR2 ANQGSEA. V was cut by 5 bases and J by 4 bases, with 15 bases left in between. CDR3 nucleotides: TGCAGCGTTCAACGTCCTTCTACTTACGAGCAGTACTTC. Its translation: CSVQRPSTYEQYF.

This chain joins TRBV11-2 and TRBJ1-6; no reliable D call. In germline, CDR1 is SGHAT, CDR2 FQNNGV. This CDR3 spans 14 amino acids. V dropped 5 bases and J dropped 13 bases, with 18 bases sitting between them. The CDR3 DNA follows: TGTGCCAGCAGCCCTGGGTCCGAGAGGTCGCCCCTCCACTTT. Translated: CASSPGSERSPLHF.